The 28 T cell receptor beta chains reported below all come from one sample, sequenced in a study of PD-1 blockade in classical Hodgkin lymphoma. Data came from immunoSEQ multiplex PCR; TCRdb stores just in-frame clones and leaves some out. The repertoire holds about 90,000 clones, with approximately 90% as singletons. As for time point: cycle 4 day 1 (C4D1), after more than five weeks of nivolumab. Autologous stem cell transplantation was followed by relapse in every patient, and brentuximab vedotin exposure varied. Sequencing was performed on peripheral blood mononuclear cells (PBMCs), taken before the fourth cycle of nivolumab. The receptors shown here come from a human donor with classical Hodgkin lymphoma.

The chain employs TRBV7-9 and TRBJ2-2; D is perhaps TRBD1 (6 bases). V was clipped by 7 bases and J by 2 bases, with 14 bases between them. Germline V gene lookup returns CDR1 SEHNR and CDR2 FQNEAQ (reference sequence). This CDR3 contains 15 residues. The CDR3 sequence: CASMPTGHNTGELFF. The DNA for the CDR3 is TGTGCCAGCATGCCTACGGGACACAACACCGGGGAGCTGTTTTTT. Variable domain in full (rest from reference TRBV7-9 and TRBJ2-2): DTGVSQNPRHKITKRGQNVTFRCDPISEHNRLYWYRQTLGQGPEFLTYFQNEAQLEKSRLLSDRFSAERPKGSFSTLEIQRTEQGDSAMYLCASMPTGHNTGELFFGEGSRLTVL.

This clone was counted only a few times. This sequence joins TRBV7-9 and TRBJ2-7, with D possibly matching TRBD1 (5 bases). CDR1 and CDR2 from the germline V gene are SEHNR and FQNEAQ (reference sequence). Between the trimmed V and J ends, which lost 5 bases and 5 bases, there was a span of 22 bases. This CDR3 has 16 residues. The CDR3 DNA reads as TGTGCCAGCAGCATCACGTTTGGGGCAGGAACCCACGAGCAGTACTTC. Translation gives CASSITFGAGTHEQYF.

The chain recombines TRBV2 with TRBJ1-1, with no clear D. V was pared by 5 bases and J by 3 bases, with 7 bases between. Germline-derived CDR1 and CDR2 are SNHLY and FYNNEI. The CDR3 has 12 amino acids. CDR3 residues: CASSTGYTEAFF. The CDR3 bases are TGTGCCAGCAGTACTGGGTACACTGAAGCTTTCTTT.

This chain connects TRBV25-1 to TRBJ2-7; D might be TRBD2 (6 bases). Germline assignment: CDR1 MGHDK and CDR2 SYGVNS. The CDR3 is 15 amino acids. Trimming stripped 1 base from V and 4 bases from J, with 14 bases between. The CDR3 nucleotides are TGTGCCAGCAGTGAATTTCGCGGGACCCCATACGAGCAGTACTTC. This codes for CASSEFRGTPYEQYF.

V gene TRBV9 combines with J gene TRBJ1-3; no clear D. The germline V gene has CDR1 SGDLS and CDR2 YYNGEE. The CDR3 length is 16 residues. V was cut by 6 bases and J by 4 bases, with 20 bases left in between. The CDR3: CASTPAGQPKGNTIYF. The CDR3 DNA reads TGTGCCAGCACCCCGGCCGGGCAGCCTAAGGGAAACACCATATATTTT.

The CDR3 region is CASSYSAEAYEQYF. The CDR3 nucleotides are TGTGCCAGCAGTTACTCGGCAGAAGCCTACGAGCAGTACTTC. The rearrangement links TRBV6-6 to TRBJ2-7; D gene uncertain. This CDR3 comprises 14 residues. Deletions cut 0 bases from V and 2 bases from J, with 8 bases between. From germline, CDR1 is MNHNY and CDR2 SVGAGI (reference sequence).

The chain is built from TRBV30 and TRBJ2-5; D could derive from TRBD1 or TRBD2 (6 bases each). Trimming stripped 2 bases from V and 3 bases from J, with 10 bases between. The germline gives CDR1 GTSNPN, CDR2 SVGIG (reference sequence). The CDR3 contains 13 residues. The CDR3, as DNA: TGTGCCTGGAGTACCGGGGGCGAAGAGACCCAGTACTTC. Its translation is CAWSTGGEETQYF.

The J gene is TRBJ2-3, the V gene TRBV11-3; weak D call: TRBD2 (5 bases). The CDR3 contains 14 residues. V was pared by 5 bases and J by 4 bases, with 13 bases between. CDR1 is SGHNT, CDR2 YENEEA, per germline. DNA for the CDR3: TGTGCCAGCAGCACGTTGCTGGAGGCAGATACGCAGTATTTT. This encodes CASSTLLEADTQYF. The complete variable domain, with remaining parts taken from reference TRBV11-3 and TRBJ2-3, reads EAGVVQSPRYKIIEKKQPVAFWCNPISGHNTLYWYLQNLGQGPELLIRYENEEAVDDSQLPKDRFSAERLKGVDSTLKIQPAELGDSAVYLCASSTLLEADTQYFGPGTRLTVL.

In nucleotides, the CDR3 is TGTGCCAGCAGCAAAGAGAGGGAGCAGTACTTC. It specifies CASSKEREQYF. The chain joins TRBV6-5 to TRBJ2-7; unclear D gene. Germline assignment: CDR1 MNHEY and CDR2 SVGAGI. There are 11 residues in the CDR3. The V end lost 6 bases, the J end lost 7 bases, and 10 bases lay between the germline ends.

This sequence joins TRBV4-2 and TRBJ2-1; TRBD2 aligns across 9 bases. V was clipped by 1 base and J by 4 bases; unmatched bases: 5. CDR3 size: 16 residues. Germline values: CDR1 LGHNA, CDR2 YNFKEQ. The CDR3, as DNA: TGTGCCAGCAGCCAAGGTAGCGGGGGCCAATACAATGAGCAGTTCTTC. Protein product: CASSQGSGGQYNEQFF.

The chain carries TRBV5-6 and TRBJ2-3, with D possibly matching TRBD1 (6 bases). The germline gives CDR1 SGHDT, CDR2 YYEEEE. V was cut by 3 bases and J by 7 bases, with 9 bases left in between. This CDR3 spans 12 amino acids. The CDR3 nucleotides are TGTGCCAGCAGCTCACAGGGATATACGCAGTATTTT. It yields the protein CASSSQGYTQYF.

The rearrangement uses TRBV28 and TRBJ1-2; TRBD1 matches at 11 bases. Trimming at V came to 4 bases and at J to 8 bases, leaving 15 bases not matched to a gene. This CDR3 has 17 residues. The germline V gene encodes CDR1 MDHEN and CDR2 SYDVKM. This CDR3 reads CASSWGGQGALWEGYTF. CDR3 nucleotides: TGTGCCAGCAGTTGGGGAGGACAGGGGGCGCTTTGGGAGGGCTACACCTTC.

A single count supports this clone. The chain combines TRBV27 with TRBJ1-2; D ambiguous. Trimming pared 7 bases from V and 5 bases from J, leaving 17 bases between. The length of the CDR3 is 14 residues. The germline CDR1 and CDR2 sequences are MNHEY and SMNVEV (reference sequence). The CDR3 DNA sequence: TGTGCCAGCACTGCTTCCGGGCCGGGTTATGGCTACACCTTC. Encoded protein: CASTASGPGYGYTF.

CDR3 sequence (DNA): TGTGCCACCAGCAGAGACCGAAACGAGCAGTACTTC. Encoded protein: CATSRDRNEQYF. This chain joins TRBV15 and TRBJ2-7, with unresolved D. Trimming took off 0 bases at V and 5 bases at J, with 5 bases between the two ends. Germline V CDR1 and CDR2: LNHNV, YYDKDF (reference sequence). The CDR3 runs 12 residues. The variable domain in full, with the rest retrieved from reference TRBV15 and TRBJ2-7, is DAMVIQNPRYQVTQFGKPVTLSCSQTLNHNVMYWYQQKSSQAPKLLFHYYDKDFNNEADTPDNFQSRRPNTSFCFLDIRSPGLGDTAMYLCATSRDRNEQYFGPGTRLTVT.

This sequence joins TRBV19 and TRBJ1-1; possible D gene TRBD1, 5 bases. Deletions cut 0 bases from V and 8 bases from J, with 16 bases between. The CDR3 is made up of 15 amino acids. Germline V gene sequence: CDR1 LNHDA, CDR2 SQIVND (reference sequence). The chain's CDR3 is CASSIDRLGALEAFF. DNA for the CDR3: TGTGCCAGTAGTATAGATCGCCTCGGGGCCCTGGAAGCTTTCTTT.

The genes are TRBV4-1 and TRBJ2-1; 11 positions agree with TRBD1. The V segment lost 2 bases and the J segment 2 bases; nucleotides outside the gene matches: 14. This CDR3 comprises 20 residues. CDR1 and CDR2 from the germline V gene are MGHRA and YSYEKL. Here the CDR3 reads CASSQNPGQGVSPTYNEQFF. In nucleotides, the CDR3 is TGCGCCAGCAGCCAAAATCCGGGACAGGGGGTATCACCCACCTACAATGAGCAGTTCTTC.

The genes are TRBV28 and TRBJ2-7, with 8 bases aligning to TRBD1. There are 16 residues in the CDR3. The germline V gene has CDR1 MDHEN and CDR2 SYDVKM. J lost 4 bases, V lost 4 bases, and 12 bases had no gene match. CDR3 nucleotides: TGTGCCAGCAGTTCACAACACAGGGGGTATCTTTACGAGCAGTACTTC. Residues: CASSSQHRGYLYEQYF.

CDR3 region: CASIGGAGETQYF. DNA for the CDR3: TGTGCCAGCATTGGGGGGGCCGGCGAGACCCAGTACTTC. This rearrangement joins TRBV2 to TRBJ2-5; D possibly corresponds to TRBD2 (7 bases). V shed 7 bases and J shed 5 bases, with 14 bases lying between them. The CDR3 covers 13 residues. Germline-derived CDR1 and CDR2 are SNHLY and FYNNEI. The whole variable domain, filled in from reference TRBV2 and TRBJ2-5, reads EPEVTQTPSHQVTQMGQEVILRCVPISNHLYFYWYRQILGQKVEFLVSFYNNEISEKSEIFDDQFSVERPDGSNFTLKIRSTKLEDSAMYFCASIGGAGETQYFGPGTRLLVL.

This chain connects TRBV5-1 to TRBJ2-7, with D maybe TRBD2 (5 bases). The germline V gene encodes CDR1 SGHRS and CDR2 YFSETQ. Trimming took off 4 bases at V and 5 bases at J, with 19 bases between the two ends. There are 15 residues in the CDR3. The CDR3 here is CASSLGVWERHEQYF. The CDR3 DNA reads as TGCGCCAGCAGCCTCGGGGTATGGGAACGCCACGAGCAGTACTTC. The whole variable domain, filled in from reference TRBV5-1 and TRBJ2-7, reads KAGVTQTPRYLIKTRGQQVTLSCSPISGHRSVSWYQQTPGQGLQFLFEYFSETQRNKGNFPGRFSGRQFSNSRSEMNVSTLELGDSALYLCASSLGVWERHEQYFGPGTRLTVT.

This chain joins TRBV6-1 and TRBJ2-7; D unclear. V lost 6 bases and J 3 bases, leaving 6 bases between the germline ends. The CDR3 contains 11 residues. Germline V gene data show CDR1 as MNHNS and CDR2 as SASEGT. CDR3 DNA: TGTGCCAGCAGAGCCCACTACGAGCAGTACTTC. Protein: CASRAHYEQYF.

The chain combines TRBV7-9 with TRBJ2-5; D is perhaps TRBD2 (7 bases). CDR1 is SEHNR, CDR2 FQNEAQ, per germline (reference sequence). The CDR3 runs 14 residues. The V gene lost 3 bases and the J gene lost 1 base, with 9 bases spanning the gap. CDR3 nucleotide sequence: TGTGCCAGCAGCTTCGGGGGGCCCCAAGAGACCCAGTACTTC. This codes for CASSFGGPQETQYF.

The rearrangement joins TRBV28 to TRBJ2-3; 12 bases map to TRBD2. CDR1 MDHEN and CDR2 SYDVKM come from the germline V gene. The CDR3 consists of 17 residues. The V and J ends lost 3 bases and 6 bases, in that order; junction bases with no gene match: 10. In nucleotides, the CDR3 is TGTGCCAGCAGTTTTTTGCTAGCGGGGGGGCCGGGGGATACGCAGTATTTT. It codes for CASSFLLAGGPGDTQYF. Variable domain in full (rest from reference TRBV28 and TRBJ2-3): DVKVTQSSRYLVKRTGEKVFLECVQDMDHENMFWYRQDPGLGLRLIYFSYDVKMKEKGDIPEGYSVSREKKERFSLILESASTNQTSMYLCASSFLLAGGPGDTQYFGPGTRLTVL.

The V call is TRBV7-8, the J call TRBJ1-1; unclear D gene. Germline V gives CDR1 SGHVS, CDR2 FQNEAQ. Trimming stripped 3 bases from V and 3 bases from J, with 2 bases between. CDR3 length: 11 amino acids. The CDR3 DNA follows: TGTGCCAGCAGCTTGGACACTGAAGCTTTCTTT. Its protein is CASSLDTEAFF.

This rearrangement joins TRBV27 to TRBJ2-7; 8 bases align to TRBD1. V was pared by 3 bases and J by 3 bases, with 4 bases of the junction left unmatched. CDR3 size: 14 residues. Germline CDR1 MNHEY, CDR2 SMNVEV (reference sequence). The CDR3 nucleotides are TGTGCCAGCAGTTTCCGGGACAGGTACTACGAGCAGTACTTC. Encoded protein: CASSFRDRYYEQYF.

The chain is built from TRBV5-1 and TRBJ2-6, with D perhaps TRBD2 (6 bases). The CDR3 covers 16 residues. V shed 9 bases and J shed 1 base, with 17 bases lying between them. Germline assignment: CDR1 SGHRS and CDR2 YFSETQ. The CDR3 sequence is CATGGGVGSGANVLTF. The CDR3 nucleotides read TGCGCCACCGGAGGAGGGGTTGGATCTGGGGCCAACGTCCTGACTTTC.

This clone was seen just once. This chain's CDR3 is CAISGSPGTNYEQYF. Written as DNA, the CDR3 is TGTGCCATCAGTGGGTCCCCCGGGACAAACTACGAGCAGTACTTC. This chain joins TRBV10-3 and TRBJ2-7; possibly TRBD1 for D (6 bases). This CDR3 is 15 amino acids long. Trimming removed 4 bases at V and 3 bases at J, with 16 bases between. Germline V gene lookup returns CDR1 ENHRY and CDR2 SYGVKD.

The J gene is TRBJ1-4, the V gene TRBV11-2; D gene unclear. The V end was cut by 1 base, the J end by 0 bases, with 12 bases between. This CDR3 has 17 amino acids. CDR1 is SGHAT and CDR2 is FQNNGV in the germline V gene. CDR3 sequence reads: CASSLVRRVATNEKLFF. The CDR3 nucleotides are TGTGCCAGCAGCTTAGTGCGGAGAGTCGCAACTAATGAAAAACTGTTTTTT.

This rearrangement joins TRBV6-5 to TRBJ1-2, with D uncertain. The CDR3 loop spans 13 amino acids. Trimming removed 2 bases from V and 6 bases from J, with 10 bases in between. CDR1 and CDR2 (germline): MNHEY, SVGAGI. CDR3 amino acids: CASSYVGGHGYTF. The CDR3 DNA reads as TGTGCCAGCAGTTACGTGGGTGGTCATGGCTACACCTTC.